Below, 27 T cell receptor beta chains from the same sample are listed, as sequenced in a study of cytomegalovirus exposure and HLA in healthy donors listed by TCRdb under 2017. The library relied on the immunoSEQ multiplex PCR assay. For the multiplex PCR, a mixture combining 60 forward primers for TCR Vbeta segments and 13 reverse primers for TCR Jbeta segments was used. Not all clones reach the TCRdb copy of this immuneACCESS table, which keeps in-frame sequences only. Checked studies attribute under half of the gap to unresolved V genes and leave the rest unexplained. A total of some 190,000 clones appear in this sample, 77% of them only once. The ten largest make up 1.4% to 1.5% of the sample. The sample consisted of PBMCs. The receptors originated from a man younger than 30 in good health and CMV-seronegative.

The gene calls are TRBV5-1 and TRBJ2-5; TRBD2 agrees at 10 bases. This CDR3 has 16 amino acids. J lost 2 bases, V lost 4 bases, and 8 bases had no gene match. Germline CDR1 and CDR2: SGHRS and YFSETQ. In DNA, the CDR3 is TGCGCCAGCAGCGCATCATTAGCGGGGGGACAAGAGACCCAGTACTTC. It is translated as CASSASLAGGQETQYF.

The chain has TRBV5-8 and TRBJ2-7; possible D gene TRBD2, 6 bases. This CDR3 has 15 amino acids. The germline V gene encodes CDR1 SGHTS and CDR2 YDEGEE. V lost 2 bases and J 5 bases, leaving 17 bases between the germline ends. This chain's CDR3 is CASSLVGGERNEQYF. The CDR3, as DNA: TGTGCCAGCAGCTTAGTCGGAGGGGAGAGGAACGAGCAGTACTTC.

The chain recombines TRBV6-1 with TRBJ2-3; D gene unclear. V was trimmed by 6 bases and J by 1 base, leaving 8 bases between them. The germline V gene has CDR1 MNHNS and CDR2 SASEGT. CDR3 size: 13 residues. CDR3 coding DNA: TGTGCCAGCAGCCCTCAGGGCACAGATACGCAGTATTTT. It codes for CASSPQGTDTQYF.

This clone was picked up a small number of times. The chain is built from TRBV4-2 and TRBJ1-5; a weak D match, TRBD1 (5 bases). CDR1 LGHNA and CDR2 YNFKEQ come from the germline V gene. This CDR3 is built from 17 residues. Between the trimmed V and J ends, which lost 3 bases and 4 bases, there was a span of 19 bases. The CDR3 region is CASSHDPGGKQNQPQHF. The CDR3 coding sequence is TGTGCCAGCAGCCACGACCCGGGGGGTAAGCAGAATCAGCCCCAGCATTTT.

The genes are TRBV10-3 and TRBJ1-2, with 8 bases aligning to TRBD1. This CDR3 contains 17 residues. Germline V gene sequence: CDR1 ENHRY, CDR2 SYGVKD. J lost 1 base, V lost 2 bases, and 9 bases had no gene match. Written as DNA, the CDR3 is TGTGCCATCAGTGAGGGGACTGGACAGGGTGTTAACTATGGCTACACCTTC. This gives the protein CAISEGTGQGVNYGYTF.

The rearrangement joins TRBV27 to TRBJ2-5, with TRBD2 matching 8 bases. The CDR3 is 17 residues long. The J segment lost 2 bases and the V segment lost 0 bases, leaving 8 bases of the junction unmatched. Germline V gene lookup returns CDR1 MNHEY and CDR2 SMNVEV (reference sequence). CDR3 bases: TGTGCCAGCAGTTTATCGATAGGCGGGGGGTCGCAAGAGACCCAGTACTTC. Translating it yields CASSLSIGGGSQETQYF.

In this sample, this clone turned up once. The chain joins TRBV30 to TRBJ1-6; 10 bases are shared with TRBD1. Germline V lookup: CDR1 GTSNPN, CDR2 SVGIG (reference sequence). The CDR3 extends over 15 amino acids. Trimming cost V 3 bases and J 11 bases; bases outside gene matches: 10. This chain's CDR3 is CAWSRGQGVKPPLHF. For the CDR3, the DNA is TGTGCCTGGAGCCGAGGACAGGGGGTTAAGCCACCCCTCCACTTT.

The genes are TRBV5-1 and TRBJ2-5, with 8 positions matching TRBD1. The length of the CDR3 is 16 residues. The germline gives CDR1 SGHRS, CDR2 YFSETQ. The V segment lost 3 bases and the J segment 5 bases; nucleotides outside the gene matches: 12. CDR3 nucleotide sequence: TGCGCCAGCAGCTCCGGGAGCCAGACAGGGGTGGAGACCCAGTACTTC. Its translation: CASSSGSQTGVETQYF.

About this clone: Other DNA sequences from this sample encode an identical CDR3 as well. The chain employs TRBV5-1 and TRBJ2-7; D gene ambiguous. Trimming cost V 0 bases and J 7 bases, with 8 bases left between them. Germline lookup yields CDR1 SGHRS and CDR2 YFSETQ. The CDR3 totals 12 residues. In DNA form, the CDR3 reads TGCGCCAGCAGCTTGGGCTCCGGGGAGCAGTACTTC. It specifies CASSLGSGEQYF. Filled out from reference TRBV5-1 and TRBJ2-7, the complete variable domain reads KAGVTQTPRYLIKTRGQQVTLSCSPISGHRSVSWYQQTPGQGLQFLFEYFSETQRNKGNFPGRFSGRQFSNSRSEMNVSTLELGDSALYLCASSLGSGEQYFGPGTRLTVT.

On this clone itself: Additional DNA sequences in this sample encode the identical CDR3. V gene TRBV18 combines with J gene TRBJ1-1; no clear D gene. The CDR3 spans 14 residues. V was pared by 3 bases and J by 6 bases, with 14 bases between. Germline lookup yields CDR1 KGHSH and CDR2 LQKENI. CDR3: CASSPQRNIPEAFF. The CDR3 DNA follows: TGTGCCAGCTCACCGCAGCGTAATATTCCTGAAGCTTTCTTT.

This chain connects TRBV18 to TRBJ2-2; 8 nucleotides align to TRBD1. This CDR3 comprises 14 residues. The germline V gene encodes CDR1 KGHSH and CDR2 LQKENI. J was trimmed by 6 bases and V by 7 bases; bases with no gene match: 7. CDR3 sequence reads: CASLDRAWSGELFF. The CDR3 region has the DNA TGTGCCAGCTTGGACAGGGCCTGGTCCGGGGAGCTGTTTTTT.

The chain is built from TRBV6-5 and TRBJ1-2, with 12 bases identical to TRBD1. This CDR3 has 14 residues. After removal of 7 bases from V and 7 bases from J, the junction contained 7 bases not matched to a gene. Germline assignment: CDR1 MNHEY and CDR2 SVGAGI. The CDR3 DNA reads TGTGCCAGCACCGGGACAGGGGGCCGCCTTGGCTACACCTTC. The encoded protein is CASTGTGGRLGYTF.

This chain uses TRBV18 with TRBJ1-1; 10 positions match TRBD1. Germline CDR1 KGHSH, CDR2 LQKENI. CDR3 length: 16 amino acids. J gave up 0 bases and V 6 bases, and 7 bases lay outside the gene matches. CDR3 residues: CASSRTGGGVNTEAFF. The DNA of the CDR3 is TGTGCCAGCTCGAGGACAGGGGGAGGTGTGAACACTGAAGCTTTCTTT.

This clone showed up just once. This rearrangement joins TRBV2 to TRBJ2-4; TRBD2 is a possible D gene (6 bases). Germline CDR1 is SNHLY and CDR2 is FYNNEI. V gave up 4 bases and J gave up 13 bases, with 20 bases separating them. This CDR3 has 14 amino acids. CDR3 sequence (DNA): TGTGCCAGCAGTGCATTCCGGCCCGAACGGGAGCAGTACTTC. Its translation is CASSAFRPEREQYF.

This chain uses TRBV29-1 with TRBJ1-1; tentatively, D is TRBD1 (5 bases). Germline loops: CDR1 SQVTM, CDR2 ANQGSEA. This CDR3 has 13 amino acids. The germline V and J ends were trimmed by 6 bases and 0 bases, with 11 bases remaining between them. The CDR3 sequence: CSVAGRMNTEAFF. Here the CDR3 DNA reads TGCAGCGTGGCGGGACGGATGAACACTGAAGCTTTCTTT.

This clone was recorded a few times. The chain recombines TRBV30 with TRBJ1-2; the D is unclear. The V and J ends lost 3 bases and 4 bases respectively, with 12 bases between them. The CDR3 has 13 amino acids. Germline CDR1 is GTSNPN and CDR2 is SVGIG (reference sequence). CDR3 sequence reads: CAWREQLIYGYTF. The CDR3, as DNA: TGTGCCTGGAGGGAACAGCTTATCTATGGCTACACCTTC.

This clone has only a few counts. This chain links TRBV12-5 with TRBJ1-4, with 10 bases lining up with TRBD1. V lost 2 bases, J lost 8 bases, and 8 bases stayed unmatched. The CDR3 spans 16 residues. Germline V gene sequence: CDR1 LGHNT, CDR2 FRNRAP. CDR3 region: CASGLSQGQGYEKLFF. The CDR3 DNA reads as TGTGCTAGTGGTTTGAGCCAGGGACAGGGGTACGAAAAACTGTTTTTT.

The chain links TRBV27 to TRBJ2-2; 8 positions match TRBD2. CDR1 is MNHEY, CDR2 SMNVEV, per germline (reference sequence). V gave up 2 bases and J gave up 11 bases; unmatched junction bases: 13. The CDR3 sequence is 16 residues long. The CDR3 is CASSLSTSGYPRELFF. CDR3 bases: TGTGCCAGCAGTTTAAGTACTAGCGGTTACCCCCGCGAGCTGTTTTTT.

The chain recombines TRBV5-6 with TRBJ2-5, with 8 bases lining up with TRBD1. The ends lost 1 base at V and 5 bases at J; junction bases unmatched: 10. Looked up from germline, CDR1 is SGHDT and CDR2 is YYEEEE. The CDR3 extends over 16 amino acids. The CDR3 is CASSLPRGPGRETQYF. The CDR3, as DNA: TGTGCCAGCAGCTTGCCCAGGGGGCCTGGGAGGGAGACCCAGTACTTC.

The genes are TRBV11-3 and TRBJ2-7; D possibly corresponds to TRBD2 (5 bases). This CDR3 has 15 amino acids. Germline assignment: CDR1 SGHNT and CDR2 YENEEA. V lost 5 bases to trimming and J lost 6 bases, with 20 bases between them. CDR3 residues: CASSPSGVPYAEQYF. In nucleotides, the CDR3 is TGTGCCAGCAGCCCTTCCGGGGTGCCTTACGCCGAGCAGTACTTC.

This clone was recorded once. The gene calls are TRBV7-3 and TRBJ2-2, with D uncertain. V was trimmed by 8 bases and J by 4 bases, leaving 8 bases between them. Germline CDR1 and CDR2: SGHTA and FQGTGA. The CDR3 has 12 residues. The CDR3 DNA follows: TGTGCCAGCCGAAGAGGCACCGGGGAGCTGTTTTTT. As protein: CASRRGTGELFF.

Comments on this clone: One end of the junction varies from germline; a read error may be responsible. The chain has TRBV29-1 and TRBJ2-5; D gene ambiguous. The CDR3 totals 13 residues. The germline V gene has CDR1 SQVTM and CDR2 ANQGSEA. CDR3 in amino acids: CSVEGRRQETQYF. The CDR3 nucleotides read TGCAGCGTCGAAGGACGGAGACAAGAGACCCAGTACTTC.

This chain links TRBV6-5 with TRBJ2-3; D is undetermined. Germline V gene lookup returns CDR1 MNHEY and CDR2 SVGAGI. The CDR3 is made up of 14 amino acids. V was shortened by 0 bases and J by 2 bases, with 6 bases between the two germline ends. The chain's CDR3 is CASSYSSTTDTQYF. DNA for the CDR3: TGTGCCAGCAGTTACTCGAGCACCACAGATACGCAGTATTTT.

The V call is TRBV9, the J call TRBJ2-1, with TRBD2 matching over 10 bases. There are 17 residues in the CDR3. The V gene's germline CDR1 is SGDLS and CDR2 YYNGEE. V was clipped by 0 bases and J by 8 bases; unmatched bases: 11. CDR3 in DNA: TGTGCCAGCAGCGTAGTCCCGATTAGCGGGGGGTTGGATGAGCAGTTCTTC. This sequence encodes CASSVVPISGGLDEQFF.

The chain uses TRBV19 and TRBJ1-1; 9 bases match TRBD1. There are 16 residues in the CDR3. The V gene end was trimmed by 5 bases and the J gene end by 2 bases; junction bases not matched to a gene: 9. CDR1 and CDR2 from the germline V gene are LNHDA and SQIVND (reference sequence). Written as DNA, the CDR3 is TGTGCCAGTAGTTCGAGGACAGGGGCGGCCAACACTGAAGCTTTCTTT. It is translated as CASSSRTGAANTEAFF.

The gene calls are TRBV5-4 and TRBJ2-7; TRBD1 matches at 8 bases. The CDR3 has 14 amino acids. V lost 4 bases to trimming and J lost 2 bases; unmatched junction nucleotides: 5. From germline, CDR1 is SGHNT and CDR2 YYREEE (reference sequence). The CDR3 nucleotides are TGTGCCAGCAGCCACGGACAGGGAGCCTACGAGCAGTACTTC. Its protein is CASSHGQGAYEQYF.

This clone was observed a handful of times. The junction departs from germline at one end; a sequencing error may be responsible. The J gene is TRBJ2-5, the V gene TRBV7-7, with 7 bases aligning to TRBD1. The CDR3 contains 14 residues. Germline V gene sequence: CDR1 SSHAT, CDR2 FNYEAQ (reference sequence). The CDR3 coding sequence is TGTGCTAGCAGCCTCCGGGACAGTCAAGAGACCCAGTACTTC. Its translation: CASSLRDSQETQYF. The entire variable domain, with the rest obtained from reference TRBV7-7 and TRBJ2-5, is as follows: GAGVSQSPRYKVTKRGQDVTLRCDPISSHATLYWYQQALGQGPEFLTYFNYEAQPDKSGLPSDRFSAERPEGSISTLTIQRTEQRDSAMYRCASSLRDSQETQYFGPGTRLLVL.